This T cell receptor (beta chain) appears in the sequencing data of a study of T-cell memory formation after mild COVID-19. Study-wide results and caveats: Memory sampled before infection contained some responding clones, suggesting cross-reactive memory joined.

There are many counts of this clonotype. The antigen remains undetermined. Trimming removed 3 bases at V and 3 bases at J, with 6 bases between. The CDR3 is 12 residues long. TCRdb reprocessed the 5' RACE reads with MiXCR, giving one entry per CDR3 protein. Of hundreds of thousands of distinct CDR3 sequences listed, more than 15% are singletons. This TCR derives from a man aged 18 to 29 who had mild COVID-19 (a few samples of this study predate the infection). Cell type and time point are not known. The chain is built from TRBV12-3 or TRBV12-4 and TRBJ2-7, with a weak D call TRBD1 (5 bases). The sequenced sample consisted of PBMCs or a T cell subset sorted from them (not recorded which). The CDR3 nucleotides read TGTGCCAGCAGTTTCGACAGCTACGAGCAGTACTTC. Translating gives CASSFDSYEQYF.